The 32 T cell receptor beta chains below all came from one sample that was sequenced in a study of early T cells in non-severe SARS-CoV-2 infection. TCRdb recomputed calls from the 5' RACE reads with MiXCR, one row per CDR3 protein. The profile shows tens of thousands of distinct CDR3 sequences, around 4% of them singletons. What was sequenced was whole blood. The receptors here all came from an adult who was a healthcare worker with PCR-confirmed SARS-CoV-2 infection or an uninfected control (not recorded which).

This clonotype appeared many times. This chain joins TRBV11-2 and TRBJ1-3; D remains unclear. Trimming took off 6 bases at V and 0 bases at J, with 9 bases between the two ends. The CDR3 spans 14 residues. The germline CDR1 and CDR2 sequences are SGHAT and FQNNGV. In DNA, the CDR3 is TGTGCCAGCAGTAGTTCGCGCTCTGGAAACACCATATATTTT. Translation: CASSSSRSGNTIYF.

This clonotype has ten or more counts. The chain employs TRBV20-1 and TRBJ2-5; D possibly corresponds to TRBD1 (5 bases). Looked up from germline, CDR1 is DFQATT and CDR2 is SNEGSKA (reference sequence). CDR3 length: 14 amino acids. V gave up 3 bases and J gave up 0 bases, with 11 bases separating them. Here the CDR3 reads CSARDNAYQETQYF. As DNA, the CDR3 is TGCAGTGCTAGGGACAATGCGTACCAAGAGACCCAGTACTTC.

Many counts were recorded for this clonotype. The CDR3 region has the DNA TGTGCCACCCGTCGAGCCGGGGAGCTGTTTTTT. Translating gives CATRRAGELFF. The chain joins TRBV24-1 to TRBJ2-2, with D unclear. Trimming pared 9 bases from V and 6 bases from J, leaving 7 bases between. The CDR3 is 11 amino acids. Germline loops: CDR1 KGHDR, CDR2 SFDVKD.

The genes are TRBV7-2 and TRBJ1-1, with D uncertain. CDR1 SGHTA and CDR2 FQGNSA come from the germline V gene. There are 13 residues in the CDR3. V was trimmed by 8 bases and J by 0 bases, leaving 10 bases between them. As DNA, the CDR3 is TGTGCCAGCTCCCCTACATTGAACACTGAAGCTTTCTTT. Translation gives CASSPTLNTEAFF.

This clonotype appeared many times. V usage is TRBV20-1 and J usage is TRBJ2-4; possibly TRBD2 for D (6 bases). The V gene lost 0 bases and the J gene lost 6 bases, with 21 bases spanning the gap. This CDR3 spans 17 amino acids. CDR1 is DFQATT and CDR2 is SNEGSKA in the germline V gene (reference sequence). CDR3 protein: CSARDKGGRTLSNIQYF. CDR3 nucleotide sequence: TGCAGTGCTAGAGATAAGGGAGGAAGGACCCTTTCAAACATTCAGTACTTC.

This clonotype was counted many times. This chain joins TRBV5-1 and TRBJ2-7; no firm D call. The CDR3 runs to 18 residues. From germline, CDR1 is SGHRS and CDR2 YFSETQ. V lost 1 base and J 0 bases, leaving 20 bases between the germline ends. CDR3 coding DNA: TGCGCCAGCAGCTTGACCCCGTTGTTGGAGATTCCCTCCTACGAGCAGTACTTC. Its translation: CASSLTPLLEIPSYEQYF.

This clonotype was counted at least ten times. This chain links TRBV7-3 with TRBJ2-7, with D perhaps matching TRBD2 (6 bases). The CDR3 contains 15 residues. In germline, CDR1 is SGHTA, CDR2 FQGTGA. V lost 0 bases, J lost 0 bases, and 9 bases lay in between. DNA for the CDR3: TGTGCCAGCAGCTTAACCGGAGGGGCCTCCTACGAGCAGTACTTC. Residues: CASSLTGGASYEQYF.

Remarks on this clonotype: With a much larger clone just one base away, this may be a read error. CDR3: CTIRGGPLAYNEQFF. CDR3 bases: TGTACCATCAGAGGAGGCCCCCTGGCCTACAATGAGCAGTTCTTC. The chain couples TRBV10-3 to TRBJ2-1; D is perhaps TRBD2 (5 bases). This CDR3 comprises 15 residues. Per germline, CDR1 ENHRY and CDR2 SYGVKD.

This rearrangement joins TRBV20-1 to TRBJ1-1; D is undetermined. This CDR3 region has 14 residues. Germline lookup yields CDR1 DFQATT and CDR2 SNEGSKA (reference sequence). The V gene lost 1 base and the J gene lost 2 bases, with 11 bases spanning the gap. The chain's CDR3 is CSARAAAANTEAFF. The CDR3 region has the DNA TGCAGTGCTAGAGCGGCAGCTGCTAACACTGAAGCTTTCTTT.

The chain links TRBV29-1 to TRBJ1-2; D remains unclear. The CDR3 loop spans 15 amino acids. V was pared by 6 bases and J by 0 bases, with 17 bases between. CDR1 is SQVTM, CDR2 ANQGSEA, per germline. Here the CDR3 DNA reads TGCAGCGTCTCCACGGACGTCCGTTCTAACTATGGCTACACCTTC. The encoded protein is CSVSTDVRSNYGYTF.

This clonotype occurred many times. The rearrangement links TRBV7-3 to TRBJ2-3; D remains unclear. This CDR3 spans 12 amino acids. V lost 2 bases and J lost 9, with 9 bases in between. CDR1 is SGHTA and CDR2 is FQGTGA in the germline V gene. The CDR3, as DNA: TGTGCCAGCAGCTTACTAGGGTCGACGCAGTATTTT. Protein product: CASSLLGSTQYF.

The gene calls are TRBV27 and TRBJ2-1, with 11 nucleotides matching TRBD1. Per the germline V gene, CDR1 is MNHEY and CDR2 is SMNVEV (reference sequence). The length of the CDR3 is 15 residues. V shed 7 bases, J shed 9 bases, and the junction held 11 bases outside the gene matches. CDR3 nucleotide sequence: TGTGCCAGCACCACACCGGGACAGGGGGTTATTGAGCAGTTCTTC. Protein product: CASTTPGQGVIEQFF.

There are many counts of this clonotype. This chain joins TRBV7-2 and TRBJ1-1; no clear D gene. Germline lookup yields CDR1 SGHTA and CDR2 FQGNSA. Trimming removed 2 bases from V and 1 base from J, with 8 bases in between. CDR3 length: 14 amino acids. CDR3 in amino acids: CASSLRGSNTEAFF. The CDR3 DNA is TGTGCCAGCAGCTTACGAGGTTCGAACACTGAAGCTTTCTTT.

This clonotype was seen repeatedly, ten times or more. The rearrangement links TRBV11-2 to TRBJ2-2; tentative D call: TRBD2 (7 bases). CDR1 is SGHAT, CDR2 FQNNGV, per germline. CDR3 length: 17 residues. In DNA, the CDR3 is TGTGCAACCAGCCTCAAGGGGGGGCGCGGGAACACCGGGGAGCTGTTTTTT. Translating it yields CATSLKGGRGNTGELFF.

In this sample, this clonotype turned up many times. The chain is built from TRBV7-8 and TRBJ2-2; no clear D gene. Germline assignment: CDR1 SGHVS and CDR2 FQNEAQ. Trimming took 2 bases from V and 6 from J, leaving 7 bases between them. This CDR3 region has 13 residues. CDR3 DNA sequence: TGTGCCAGCAGCTTAAATGGGCCCGGGGAGCTGTTTTTT. Protein: CASSLNGPGELFF.

This clonotype has a count of ten or more. The J gene is TRBJ1-1, the V gene TRBV5-1; D gene unclear. Looked up from germline, CDR1 is SGHRS and CDR2 is YFSETQ. V was shortened by 4 bases and J by 5 bases, with 15 bases between the two germline ends. The CDR3 covers 14 residues. In DNA, the CDR3 is TGCGCCAGCAGCCACCCCTCGGATTTGACTGAAGCTTTCTTT. Amino acids: CASSHPSDLTEAFF.

A few counts support this clonotype. V usage is TRBV5-1 and J usage is TRBJ2-3, with D tentatively TRBD2 (6 bases). The V end was cut by 0 bases, the J end by 6 bases, with 11 bases between. CDR3 length: 14 residues. Germline assignment: CDR1 SGHRS and CDR2 YFSETQ. CDR3 nucleotides: TGCGCCAGCAGCTTGGCTGGGGGACTGGATACGCAGTATTTT. Protein product: CASSLAGGLDTQYF.

Only a few counts were recorded for this clonotype. The chain is built from TRBV11-2 and TRBJ2-1; 9 bases are shared with TRBD2. V shed 2 bases and J 12 bases; nucleotides not matched to a gene: 5. The CDR3 has 13 residues. Looked up from germline, CDR1 is SGHAT and CDR2 is FQNNGV. The CDR3, as DNA: TGTGCCAGCAGCTTACTAGCGGGACAAGGGCAGTTCTTC. Protein sequence: CASSLLAGQGQFF.

The V gene is TRBV20-1, the J gene TRBJ2-3; D may be TRBD1 or TRBD2 (6 bases each). Germline assignment: CDR1 DFQATT and CDR2 SNEGSKA (reference sequence). The V and J ends lost 7 bases and 6 bases respectively, with 11 bases between them. This CDR3 has 11 residues. The CDR3 protein is CSGRGSDTQYF. The CDR3 DNA sequence: TGCAGTGGGAGGGGGAGCGATACGCAGTATTTT.

This clonotype was recorded at least ten times. The rearrangement uses TRBV6-1 and TRBJ1-5; D possibly corresponds to TRBD1 (6 bases). This CDR3 region has 14 residues. The germline V gene encodes CDR1 MNHNS and CDR2 SASEGT. Trimming stripped 0 bases from V and 7 bases from J, with 10 bases between. The CDR3 loop is CASSEATGGQPQHF. As DNA, the CDR3 is TGTGCCAGCAGTGAAGCGACAGGCGGACAGCCCCAGCATTTT.

This clonotype came up many times. The chain has TRBV9 and TRBJ2-3; 12 bases map to TRBD2. The CDR3 is made up of 19 amino acids. Germline V gene sequence: CDR1 SGDLS, CDR2 YYNGEE. Unmatched junction bases numbered 13, after V lost 1 base and J lost 4 bases. The CDR3 sequence: CASSVTLAGGADGADTQYF. Written as DNA, the CDR3 is TGTGCCAGCAGCGTAACGCTAGCGGGAGGGGCAGACGGGGCAGATACGCAGTATTTT.

This clonotype was detected ten times or more. The chain is built from TRBV7-2 and TRBJ2-7; D is ambiguous. There are 11 residues in the CDR3. Per the germline V gene, CDR1 is SGHTA and CDR2 is FQGNSA. The V and J ends lost 5 bases and 6 bases respectively, with 8 bases between them. CDR3 bases: TGTGCCAGCAGCCCTAGGACCGAGCAGTACTTC. Translated, it gives CASSPRTEQYF.

This clonotype was detected many times. The chain is built from TRBV27 and TRBJ1-4, with D perhaps TRBD1 (6 bases). The CDR3 has 14 amino acids. The V gene's germline CDR1 is MNHEY and CDR2 SMNVEV (reference sequence). V shed 3 bases and J shed 7 bases, with 12 bases lying between them. The CDR3 nucleotides read TGTGCCAGCAGTTTCGGGGGCGGCACTGAAAAACTGTTTTTT. As protein: CASSFGGGTEKLFF.

This clonotype appeared many times. This rearrangement joins TRBV4-1 to TRBJ2-1; 8 nucleotides agree with TRBD2. The CDR3 runs 15 residues. Germline CDR1 and CDR2: MGHRA and YSYEKL. The V gene end was trimmed by 0 bases and the J gene end by 12 bases; junction bases not matched to a gene: 10. The CDR3 here is CASSQDAVAGLVQFF. The DNA for the CDR3 is TGCGCCAGCAGCCAAGATGCGGTAGCGGGATTAGTGCAGTTCTTC.

Many counts were recorded for this clonotype. The chain couples TRBV27 to TRBJ2-1, with unresolved D. Germline V gene lookup returns CDR1 MNHEY and CDR2 SMNVEV (reference sequence). This CDR3 has 12 amino acids. The germline V and J ends were trimmed by 6 bases and 9 bases, with 12 bases remaining between them. CDR3 DNA sequence: TGTGCCAGCAGCCGGTTCCCCAGTGAGCAGTTCTTC. Residues: CASSRFPSEQFF.

This clonotype was seen ten or more times. The V and J genes are TRBV5-1 and TRBJ2-5; 11 bases line up with TRBD2. Trimming cost V 5 bases and J 1 base; bases outside gene matches: 4. The CDR3 is 15 amino acids. The germline gives CDR1 SGHRS, CDR2 YFSETQ. The CDR3 loop is CASRGTSGAQETQYF. The CDR3 bases are TGCGCCAGCAGGGGGACTAGCGGAGCCCAAGAGACCCAGTACTTC.

This clonotype was picked up many times. The chain joins TRBV9 to TRBJ2-5, with no clear D. With 0 bases removed from V and 5 bases from J, the gap between germline ends came to 11 bases. Germline lookup yields CDR1 SGDLS and CDR2 YYNGEE. This CDR3 has 14 amino acids. CDR3 sequence reads: CASSVGGVGETQYF. The CDR3 nucleotides read TGTGCCAGCAGCGTAGGTGGCGTCGGGGAGACCCAGTACTTC.

This clonotype was recorded many times. The V gene is TRBV5-1, the J gene TRBJ2-1; 7 bases align to TRBD1. The CDR3 covers 14 residues. J was trimmed by 9 bases and V by 2 bases; bases with no gene match: 8. Per the germline V gene, CDR1 is SGHRS and CDR2 is YFSETQ. Written as DNA, the CDR3 is TGCGCCAGCAGCTTCCCGACAGGGACGGGTGAGCAGTTCTTC. Translating it yields CASSFPTGTGEQFF.

This clonotype has at least ten counts. The rearrangement uses TRBV7-9 and TRBJ2-6; 9 nucleotides agree with TRBD1. The CDR3 consists of 17 residues. Germline CDR1 reads SEHNR; CDR2 reads FQNEAQ (reference sequence). V was clipped by 5 bases and J by 4 bases; unmatched bases: 9. CDR3 nucleotide sequence: TGTGCCAGCAGCCCAAGATACAGGGGGCAAGGGGCCAACGTCCTGACTTTC. It encodes CASSPRYRGQGANVLTF.

The chain uses TRBV19 and TRBJ2-7, with 10 bases fitting TRBD1. J lost 5 bases, V lost 5 bases, and 3 bases had no gene match. The CDR3 contains 13 residues. Per the germline V gene, CDR1 is LNHDA and CDR2 is SQIVND (reference sequence). This CDR3 is CASSPGTGDEQYF. The CDR3 nucleotides read TGTGCCAGTAGTCCCGGGACAGGGGACGAGCAGTACTTC.

This clonotype appeared many times. The V gene is TRBV29-1, the J gene TRBJ1-2; 9 nucleotides line up with TRBD1. Germline loops: CDR1 SQVTM, CDR2 ANQGSEA. This CDR3 region has 12 residues. Trimming removed 6 bases from V and 6 bases from J; junction bases left unmatched: 5. The chain's CDR3 is CSVDRDRDGYTF. Here the CDR3 DNA reads TGCAGCGTGGACCGGGACAGGGATGGCTACACCTTC.

This clonotype occurred many times. The chain couples TRBV7-9 to TRBJ2-3, with a tentative D call TRBD2 (5 bases). From germline, CDR1 is SEHNR and CDR2 FQNEAQ (reference sequence). The CDR3 has 15 amino acids. With 2 bases removed from V and 4 bases from J, the gap between germline ends came to 13 bases. The CDR3 bases are TGTGCCAGCAGCTTACGGGGTCTGGGCCCAGATACGCAGTATTTT. It encodes CASSLRGLGPDTQYF.